The 2 T cell receptor beta chains in this list originate from one sample, sequenced in a study of T-cell memory formation after mild COVID-19 (dated by TCRdb to the early 2020s). Library preparation used 5' RACE. For sequencing, an Illumina NovaSeq 6000 was employed. The raw public reads went through TCRdb reprocessing: fastp at Q25, MiXCR clone calling, in-frame beta chains kept. Each entry is one CDR3 protein sequence, shown with its most common DNA and genes. In this sample the table shows about 49,000 distinct CDR3 sequences, approximately 8% of which occur a single time. The biggest ten clones account for roughly 1.5% of the sample. Sequenced material: PBMCs or a T cell subset sorted from them (not recorded which). The receptors originated from a man aged 18 to 30 who had mild COVID-19 (a few samples of this study predate the infection). The sample titles of this study are shuffled in the database, so cell type and time point are left out; the donor was told from shared clones.

The chain couples TRBV12-3 or TRBV12-4 to TRBJ1-2, with TRBD1 as a possible D gene (6 bases). V was pared by 7 bases and J by 4 bases, with 16 bases between. The CDR3 extends over 14 amino acids. In DNA, the CDR3 is TGTGCCAGCAACCTCCAGGGGATCGGCTATGGCTACACCTTC. Translated: CASNLQGIGYGYTF.

This clonotype was seen many times. The junction and the germline gene differ at one end; a read error may be behind it. The J gene is TRBJ2-5, the V gene TRBV12-3 or TRBV12-4; possibly TRBD1 for D (6 bases). The CDR3 runs 14 residues. The CDR3 DNA reads TGTGCCAGCAGTTTGAGGACAGTCCAAGGGACCCAGTACTTC. The encoded protein is CASSLRTVQGTQYF.